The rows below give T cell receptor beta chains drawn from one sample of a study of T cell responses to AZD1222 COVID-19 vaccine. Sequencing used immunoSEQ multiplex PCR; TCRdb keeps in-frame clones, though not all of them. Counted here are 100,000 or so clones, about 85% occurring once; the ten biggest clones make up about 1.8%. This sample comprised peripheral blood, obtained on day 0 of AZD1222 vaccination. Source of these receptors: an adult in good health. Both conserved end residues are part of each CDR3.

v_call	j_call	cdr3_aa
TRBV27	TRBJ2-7	CASGQGRSYEQYF
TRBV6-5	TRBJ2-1	CASSREGPGFF
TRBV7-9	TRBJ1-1	CATEDGQGTEAFF
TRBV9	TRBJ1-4	CASSGTQGRTNEKLFF
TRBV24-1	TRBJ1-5	CATSDRENQPQHF
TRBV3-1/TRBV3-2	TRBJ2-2	CASSQVGGGRNTGELFF
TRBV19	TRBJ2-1	CASSMRAGYNEQFF
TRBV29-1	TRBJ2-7	CSVEGGSAYEQYF
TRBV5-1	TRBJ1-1	CASSLTGTNTEAFF
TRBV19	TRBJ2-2	CASVPGQGAGTGELFF
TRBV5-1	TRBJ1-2	CASSLVHSATGGYTF
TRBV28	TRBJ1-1	CASIHSGQEQMVF
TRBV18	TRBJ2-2	CASSLNRLASNTGELFF
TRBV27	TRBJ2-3	CASSFASGTGGETDTQYF
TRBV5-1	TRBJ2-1	CASSLDSSSTNEQFF
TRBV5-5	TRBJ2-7	CASSLVVAADEQYF
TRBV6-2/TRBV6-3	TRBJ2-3	CASSYSLLETTTDTQYF
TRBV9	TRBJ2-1	CASSVGARTEDEQFF
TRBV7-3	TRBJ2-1	CASSTGSAAYNEQFF
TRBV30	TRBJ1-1	CAWSPGQGNTEAFF
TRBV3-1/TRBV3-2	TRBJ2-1	CASSPSGRAGYEQFF
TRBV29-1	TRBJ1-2	CSVPVGGSYGYTF
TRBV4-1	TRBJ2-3	CASSQVRAGVTDTQYF
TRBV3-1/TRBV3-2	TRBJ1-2	CASSQDPRGYTF
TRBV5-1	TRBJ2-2	CASSLAKGGGTGELFF
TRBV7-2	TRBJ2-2	CASSLAGTFGELFF
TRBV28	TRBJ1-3	CASTTQGVGGNTIYF
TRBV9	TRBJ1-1	CASSSTVGGRAFF
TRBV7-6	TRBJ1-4	CASSLAGGSNEKLFF
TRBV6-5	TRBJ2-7	CASRRGGTPGSEQYF
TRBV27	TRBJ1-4	CASRLGGTNEKLFF
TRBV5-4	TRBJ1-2	CASSFLYDRDYGYTF
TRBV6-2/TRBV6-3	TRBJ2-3	CASSLVSWPDTQYF
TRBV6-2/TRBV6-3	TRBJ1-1	CASSYPQGLNTEAFF
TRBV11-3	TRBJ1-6	CASSLVQGSVDSPLHF
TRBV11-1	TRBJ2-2	CASSLTQLNTGELFF
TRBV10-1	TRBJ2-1	CASQAGGRDEQFF
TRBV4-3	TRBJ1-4	CASSSPGEGLFF
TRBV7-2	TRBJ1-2	CASSLVSGVKYGYTF
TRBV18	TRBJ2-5	CASSPGVAETQYF
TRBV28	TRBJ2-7	CASSLLWDRGYEQYF
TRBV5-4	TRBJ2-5	CASSPGTSGRPETQYF
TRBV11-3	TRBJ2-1	CASSSSGTDNEQFF
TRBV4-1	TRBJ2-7	CASSQARTGEQYF
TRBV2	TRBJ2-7	CASSASSSGQYF